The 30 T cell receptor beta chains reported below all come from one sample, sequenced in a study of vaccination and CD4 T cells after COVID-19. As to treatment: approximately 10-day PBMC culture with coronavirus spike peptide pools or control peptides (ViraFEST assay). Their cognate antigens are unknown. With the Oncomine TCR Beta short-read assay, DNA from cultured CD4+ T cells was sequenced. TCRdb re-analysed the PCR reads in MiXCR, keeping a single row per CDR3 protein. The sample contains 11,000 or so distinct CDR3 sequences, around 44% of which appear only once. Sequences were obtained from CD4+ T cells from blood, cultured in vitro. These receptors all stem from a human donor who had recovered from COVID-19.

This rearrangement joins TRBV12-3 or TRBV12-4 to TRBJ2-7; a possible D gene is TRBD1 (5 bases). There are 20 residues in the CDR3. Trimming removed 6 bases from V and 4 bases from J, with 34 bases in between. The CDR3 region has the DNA TGTGCCAGCAGCCGACACAGAAGGGGTATCGAACCCTCCGTAAGGTACGAGCAGTACTTC. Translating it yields CASSRHRRGIEPSVRYEQYF.

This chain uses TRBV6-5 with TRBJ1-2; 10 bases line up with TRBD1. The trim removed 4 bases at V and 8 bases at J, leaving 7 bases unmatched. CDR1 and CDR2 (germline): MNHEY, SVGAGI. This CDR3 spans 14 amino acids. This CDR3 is CASSCRQGALGYTF. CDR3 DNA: TGTGCCAGCAGTTGCCGACAGGGGGCTCTAGGCTACACCTTC.

The CDR3 spells CASSSREGSYGYTF. In nucleotides, the CDR3 is TGTGCCAGTAGTTCCCGGGAGGGGAGCTATGGCTACACCTTC. The chain carries TRBV19 and TRBJ1-2; TRBD1 is a possible D gene (5 bases). The germline gives CDR1 LNHDA, CDR2 SQIVND (reference sequence). V dropped 5 bases and J dropped 4 bases, with 14 bases sitting between them. The CDR3 contains 14 residues.

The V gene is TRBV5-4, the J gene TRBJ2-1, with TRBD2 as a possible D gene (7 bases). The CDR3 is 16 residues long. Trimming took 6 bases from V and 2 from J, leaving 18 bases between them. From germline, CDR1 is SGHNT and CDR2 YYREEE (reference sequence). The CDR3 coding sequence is TGTGCCAGCACATCCAAGGGGGGGGGAACCTACAATGAGCAGTTCTTC. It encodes CASTSKGGGTYNEQFF. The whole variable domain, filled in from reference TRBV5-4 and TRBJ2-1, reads ETGVTQSPTHLIKTRGQQVTLRCSSQSGHNTVSWYQQALGQGPQFIFQYYREEENGRGNFPPRFSGLQFPNYSSELNVNALELDDSALYLCASTSKGGGTYNEQFFGPGTRLTVL.

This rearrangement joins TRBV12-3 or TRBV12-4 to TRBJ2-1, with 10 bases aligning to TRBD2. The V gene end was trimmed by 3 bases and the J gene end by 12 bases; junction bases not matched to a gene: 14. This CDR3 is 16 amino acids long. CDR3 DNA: TGTGCCAGCAGTTTTTCGAGTCTAGCGGGGGACAAGGGGCAGTTCTTC. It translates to CASSFSSLAGDKGQFF.

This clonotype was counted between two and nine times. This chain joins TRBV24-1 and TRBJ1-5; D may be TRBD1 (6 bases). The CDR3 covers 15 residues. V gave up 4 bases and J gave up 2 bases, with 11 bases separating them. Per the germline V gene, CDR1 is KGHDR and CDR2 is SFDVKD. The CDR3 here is CATSDRDTRNQPQHF. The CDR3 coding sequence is TGTGCCACCAGTGACCGGGACACCCGCAATCAGCCCCAGCATTTT.

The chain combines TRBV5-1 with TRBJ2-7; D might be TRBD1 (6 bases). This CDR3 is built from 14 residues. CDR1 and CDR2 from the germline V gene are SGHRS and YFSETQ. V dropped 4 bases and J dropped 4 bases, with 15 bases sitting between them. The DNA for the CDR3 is TGCGCCAGCAGCCCGGACAGTAGCCATTACGAGCAGTACTTC. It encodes CASSPDSSHYEQYF.

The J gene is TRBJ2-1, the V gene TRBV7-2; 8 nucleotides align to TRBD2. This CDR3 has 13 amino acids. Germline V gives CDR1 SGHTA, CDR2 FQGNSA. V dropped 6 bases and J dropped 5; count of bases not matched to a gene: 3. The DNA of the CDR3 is TGTGCCAGCAGTGATAGCGGGAACAATGAGCAGTTCTTC. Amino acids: CASSDSGNNEQFF. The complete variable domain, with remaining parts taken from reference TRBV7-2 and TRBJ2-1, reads GAGVSQSPSNKVTEKGKDVELRCDPISGHTALYWYRQSLGQGLEFLIYFQGNSAPDKSGLPSDRFSAERTGGSVSTLTIQRTQQEDSAVYLCASSDSGNNEQFFGPGTRLTVL.

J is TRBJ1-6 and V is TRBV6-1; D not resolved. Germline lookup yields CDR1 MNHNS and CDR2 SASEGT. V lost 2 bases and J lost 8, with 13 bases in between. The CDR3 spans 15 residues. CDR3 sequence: CASSETGPWDSPLHF. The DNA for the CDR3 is TGTGCCAGCAGTGAAACCGGGCCATGGGATTCACCCCTCCACTTT.

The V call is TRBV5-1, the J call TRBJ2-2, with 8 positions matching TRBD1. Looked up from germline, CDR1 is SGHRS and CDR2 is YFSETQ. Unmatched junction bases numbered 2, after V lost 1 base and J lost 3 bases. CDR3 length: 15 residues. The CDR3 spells CASSLWTGYTGELFF. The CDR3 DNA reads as TGCGCCAGCAGCTTGTGGACAGGGTACACCGGGGAGCTGTTTTTT.

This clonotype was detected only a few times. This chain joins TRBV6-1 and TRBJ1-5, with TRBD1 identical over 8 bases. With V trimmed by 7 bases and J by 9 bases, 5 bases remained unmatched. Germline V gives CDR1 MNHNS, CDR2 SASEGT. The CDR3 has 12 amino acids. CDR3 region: CASTTGERPQHF. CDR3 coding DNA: TGTGCCAGCACGACAGGGGAGCGGCCCCAGCATTTT.

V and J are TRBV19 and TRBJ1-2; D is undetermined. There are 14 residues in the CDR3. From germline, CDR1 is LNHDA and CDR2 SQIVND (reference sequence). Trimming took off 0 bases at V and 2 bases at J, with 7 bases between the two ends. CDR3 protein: CASSIDHGNYGYTF. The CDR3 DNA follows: TGTGCCAGTAGTATAGATCACGGGAACTATGGCTACACCTTC.

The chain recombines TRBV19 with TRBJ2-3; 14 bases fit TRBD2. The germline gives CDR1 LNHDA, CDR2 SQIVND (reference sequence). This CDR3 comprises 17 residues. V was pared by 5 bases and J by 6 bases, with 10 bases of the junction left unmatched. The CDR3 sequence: CASSPAGLAGGRDTQYF. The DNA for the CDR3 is TGTGCCAGTAGTCCCGCCGGACTAGCGGGGGGCCGGGATACGCAGTATTTT.

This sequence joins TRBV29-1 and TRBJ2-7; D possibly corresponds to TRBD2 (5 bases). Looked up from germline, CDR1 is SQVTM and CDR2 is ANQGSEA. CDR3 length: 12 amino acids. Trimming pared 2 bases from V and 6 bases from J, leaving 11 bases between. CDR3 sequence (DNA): TGCAGCGTTGAATTGGGGAGTGGCGAGCAGTACTTC. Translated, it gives CSVELGSGEQYF.

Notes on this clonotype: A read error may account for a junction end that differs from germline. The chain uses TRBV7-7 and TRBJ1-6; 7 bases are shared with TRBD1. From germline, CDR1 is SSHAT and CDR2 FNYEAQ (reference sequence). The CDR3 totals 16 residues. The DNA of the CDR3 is TGTGCTAGCAGCTTTGGGACAGATGCTTATAATTCACCCCTCCACTTT. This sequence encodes CASSFGTDAYNSPLHF.

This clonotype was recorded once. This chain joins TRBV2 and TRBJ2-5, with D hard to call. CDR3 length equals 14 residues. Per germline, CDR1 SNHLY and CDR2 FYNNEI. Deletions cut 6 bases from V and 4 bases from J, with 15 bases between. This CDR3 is CASRRTVAGETQYF. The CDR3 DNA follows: TGTGCCAGCAGGCGGACCGTGGCAGGAGAGACCCAGTACTTC.

The DNA for the CDR3 is TGTGCCAGCAAGCCTACGGACCAGAGAGAGACCCAGTACTTC. Its translation: CASKPTDQRETQYF. The J gene is TRBJ2-5, the V gene TRBV7-2; D not resolved. Germline V lookup: CDR1 SGHTA, CDR2 FQGNSA. V was shortened by 7 bases and J by 4 bases, with 16 bases between the two germline ends. CDR3 length equals 14 residues.

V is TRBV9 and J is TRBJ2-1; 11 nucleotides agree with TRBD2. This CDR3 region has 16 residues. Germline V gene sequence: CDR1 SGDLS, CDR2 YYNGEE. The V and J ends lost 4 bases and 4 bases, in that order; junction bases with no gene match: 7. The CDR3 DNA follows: TGTGCCAGCAGCCCGACGACTAGCGGGGTATACAATGAGCAGTTCTTC. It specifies CASSPTTSGVYNEQFF.

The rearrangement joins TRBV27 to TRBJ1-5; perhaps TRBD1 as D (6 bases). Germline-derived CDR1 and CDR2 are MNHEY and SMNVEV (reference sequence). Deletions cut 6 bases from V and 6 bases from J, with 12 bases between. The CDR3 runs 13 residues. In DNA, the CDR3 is TGTGCCAGCAGCCTCGAGGGGGGTCAGCCCCAGCATTTT. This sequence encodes CASSLEGGQPQHF.

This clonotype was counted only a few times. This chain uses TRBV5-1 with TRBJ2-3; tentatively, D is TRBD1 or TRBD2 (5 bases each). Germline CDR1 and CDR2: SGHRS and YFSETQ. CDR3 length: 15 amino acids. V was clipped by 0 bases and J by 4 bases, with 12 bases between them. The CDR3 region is CASSLVGTQPDTQYF. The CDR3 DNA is TGCGCCAGCAGCTTGGTAGGGACGCAGCCAGATACGCAGTATTTT.

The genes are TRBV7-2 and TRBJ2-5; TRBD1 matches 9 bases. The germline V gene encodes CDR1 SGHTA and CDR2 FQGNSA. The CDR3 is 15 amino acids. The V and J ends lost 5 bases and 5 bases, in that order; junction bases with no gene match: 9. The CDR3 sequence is CASSALTGGRETQYF. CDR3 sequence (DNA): TGTGCCAGCAGCGCCCTGACAGGGGGACGGGAGACCCAGTACTTC.

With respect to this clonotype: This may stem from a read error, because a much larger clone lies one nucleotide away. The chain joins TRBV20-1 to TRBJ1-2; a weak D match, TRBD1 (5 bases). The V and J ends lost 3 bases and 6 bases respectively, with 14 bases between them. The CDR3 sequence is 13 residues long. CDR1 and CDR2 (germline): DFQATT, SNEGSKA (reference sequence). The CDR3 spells CSASKGLGDGYTF. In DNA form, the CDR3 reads TGCAGTGCTAGCAAGGGTCTAGGGGATGGCTACACCTTC.

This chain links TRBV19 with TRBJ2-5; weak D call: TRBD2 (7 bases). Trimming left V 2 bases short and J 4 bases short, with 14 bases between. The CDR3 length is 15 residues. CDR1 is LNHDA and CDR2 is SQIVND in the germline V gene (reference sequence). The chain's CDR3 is CASSIITGGVETQYF. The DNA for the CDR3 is TGTGCCAGTAGTATAATCACGGGGGGCGTAGAGACCCAGTACTTC.

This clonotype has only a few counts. CDR3 bases: TGTGCCAGCAGTATCGGAAACAGACAGAGCTTTGGCTACACCTTC. Amino acid sequence: CASSIGNRQSFGYTF. The chain combines TRBV6-1 with TRBJ1-2; a possible D gene is TRBD1 (5 bases). V lost 5 bases and J 7 bases, leaving 20 bases between the germline ends. Per the germline V gene, CDR1 is MNHNS and CDR2 is SASEGT. CDR3 length equals 15 residues.

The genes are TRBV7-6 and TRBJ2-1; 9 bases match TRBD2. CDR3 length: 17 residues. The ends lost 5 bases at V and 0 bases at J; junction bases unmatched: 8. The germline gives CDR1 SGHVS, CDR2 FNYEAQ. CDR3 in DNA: TGTGCCAGCAGCCCTCGACTAGCGGACAGCTCCTACAATGAGCAGTTCTTC. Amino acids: CASSPRLADSSYNEQFF.

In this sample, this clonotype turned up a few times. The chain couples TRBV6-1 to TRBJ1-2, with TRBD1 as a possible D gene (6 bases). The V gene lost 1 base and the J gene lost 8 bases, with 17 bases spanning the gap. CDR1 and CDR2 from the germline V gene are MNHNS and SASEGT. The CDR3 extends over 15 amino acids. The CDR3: CASSEGPWGPGGYTF. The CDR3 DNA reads TGTGCCAGCAGTGAAGGACCATGGGGGCCGGGGGGCTACACCTTC.

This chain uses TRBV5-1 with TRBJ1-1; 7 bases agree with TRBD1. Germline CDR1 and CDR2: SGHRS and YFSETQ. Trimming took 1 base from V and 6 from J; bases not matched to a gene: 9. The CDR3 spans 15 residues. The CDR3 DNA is TGCGCCAGCAGCTTGACCCAGGGGGAAGGGGCTGAAGCTTTCTTT. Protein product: CASSLTQGEGAEAFF.

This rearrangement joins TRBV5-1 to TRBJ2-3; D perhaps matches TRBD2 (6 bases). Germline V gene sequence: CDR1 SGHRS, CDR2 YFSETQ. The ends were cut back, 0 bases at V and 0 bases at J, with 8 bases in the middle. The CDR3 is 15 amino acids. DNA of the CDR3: TGCGCCAGCAGCTTGGGGGGGACTAGCACAGATACGCAGTATTTT. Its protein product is CASSLGGTSTDTQYF.

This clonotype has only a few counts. CDR3 sequence (DNA): TGTGCCAGTAGCGTTGGGGTATACACCGGGGAGCTGTTTTTT. As protein: CASSVGVYTGELFF. V is TRBV19 and J is TRBJ2-2; the D is unclear. CDR1 and CDR2 (germline): LNHDA, SQIVND (reference sequence). CDR3 length: 14 amino acids. Trimming stripped 6 bases from V and 3 bases from J, with 11 bases between.

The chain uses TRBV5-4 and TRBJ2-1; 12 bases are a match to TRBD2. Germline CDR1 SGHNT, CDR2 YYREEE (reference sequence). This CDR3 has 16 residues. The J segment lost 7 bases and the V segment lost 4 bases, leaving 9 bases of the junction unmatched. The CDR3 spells CASSVSSGGALNEQFF. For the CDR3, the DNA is TGTGCCAGCAGCGTGTCTAGCGGGGGGGCTTTAAATGAGCAGTTCTTC. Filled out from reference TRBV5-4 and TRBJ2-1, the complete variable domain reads ETGVTQSPTHLIKTRGQQVTLRCSSQSGHNTVSWYQQALGQGPQFIFQYYREEENGRGNFPPRFSGLQFPNYSSELNVNALELDDSALYLCASSVSSGGALNEQFFGPGTRLTVL.